The 29 T cell receptor beta chains below all came from one sample that was sequenced in a study of T cell responses to AZD1222 COVID-19 vaccine. Only in-frame clones appear in the TCRdb table, and some are missing; sequencing was by immunoSEQ multiplex PCR. The sample has 85,000 to 110,000 clones, roughly 88% seen once; the top ten hold more than 4.5%. The sample here was peripheral blood, taken on day 0 of AZD1222 vaccination. All receptors derive from an adult in good health.

This clone was observed once. The chain carries TRBV28 and TRBJ1-2; D remains ambiguous. Trimming cost V 8 bases and J 0 bases, with 7 bases left between them. The CDR3 has 12 residues. The germline V gene encodes CDR1 MDHEN and CDR2 SYDVKM. CDR3 amino acids: CASRPPNYGYTF. CDR3 DNA: TGTGCCAGCCGGCCTCCTAACTATGGCTACACCTTC.

V gene TRBV12-3 or TRBV12-4 combines with J gene TRBJ1-1; 10 bases fit TRBD1. Trimming cost V 6 bases and J 11 bases; bases outside gene matches: 9. CDR3 length: 13 residues. Here the CDR3 reads CASRRQGAPGAFF. In DNA, the CDR3 is TGTGCCAGCAGAAGACAGGGGGCGCCTGGGGCTTTCTTT.

The chain is built from TRBV12-1 and TRBJ1-2. TRBV12-1 is marked as a pseudogene. The CDR3 contains 11 residues. CDR3 DNA sequence: TGTGCCCGGAGGCGGGGGCCTGGCTACACCTTC. It translates to CARRRGPGYTF.

This clone was detected once. The rearrangement uses TRBV12-5 and TRBJ1-5; weak D call: TRBD1 (5 bases). Germline V gene sequence: CDR1 LGHNT, CDR2 FRNRAP. V was cut by 5 bases and J by 7 bases, with 9 bases left in between. The CDR3 spans 12 residues. This CDR3 reads CASGIQGQPQHF. CDR3 coding DNA: TGTGCTAGTGGTATCCAGGGACAGCCCCAGCATTTT.

The chain couples TRBV6-5 to TRBJ1-2, with a weak D call TRBD1 (5 bases). V lost 2 bases and J 6 bases, leaving 10 bases between the germline ends. This CDR3 region has 13 residues. The germline V gene encodes CDR1 MNHEY and CDR2 SVGAGI. DNA for the CDR3: TGTGCCAGCAGTTACGTCAGGGACGATGGCTACACCTTC. Translated, it gives CASSYVRDDGYTF.

The gene calls are TRBV7-3 and TRBJ1-3; no definite D call. Germline CDR1 SGHTA, CDR2 FQGTGA. This CDR3 comprises 13 residues. V lost 1 base, J lost 2 bases, and 3 bases lay in between. The CDR3 nucleotides read TGTGCCAGCAGCTTAAATCCTGGAAACACCATATATTTT. Translation gives CASSLNPGNTIYF.

The genes are TRBV20-1 and TRBJ1-2; a weak D match, TRBD1 (5 bases). Germline V CDR1 and CDR2: DFQATT, SNEGSKA (reference sequence). CDR3 length equals 9 residues. CDR3 amino acids: CRGGYGYTF. The CDR3 DNA follows: TGCAGGGGGGGGTATGGCTACACCTTC.

The chain uses TRBV7-2 and TRBJ1-5; TRBD1 aligns across 8 bases. This CDR3 region has 16 residues. Germline V gene data show CDR1 as SGHTA and CDR2 as FQGNSA. The ends lost 5 bases at V and 4 bases at J; junction bases unmatched: 10. CDR3 coding DNA: TGTGCCAGCAGCCCCAGCGGACAGGGATGGAATCAGCCCCAGCATTTT. This gives the protein CASSPSGQGWNQPQHF.

This clone was detected a few times. J is TRBJ1-2 and V is TRBV11-2; 10 bases line up with TRBD1. This CDR3 is 14 amino acids long. Per the germline V gene, CDR1 is SGHAT and CDR2 is FQNNGV. J gave up 4 bases and V 3 bases, and 2 bases lay outside the gene matches. Here the CDR3 DNA reads TGTGCCAGCAGCTTTGACAGGGGGCCCTATGGCTACACCTTC. Translation: CASSFDRGPYGYTF.

The CDR3 loop reads CASSTSDLGGTEAFF. The CDR3 DNA sequence: TGTGCCAGTAGTACCTCTGATCTAGGCGGCACTGAAGCTTTCTTT. The chain carries TRBV19 and TRBJ1-1, with D hard to call. The CDR3 length is 15 residues. Trimming removed 4 bases at V and 4 bases at J, with 16 bases between. Germline assignment: CDR1 LNHDA and CDR2 SQIVND (reference sequence).

The rearrangement links TRBV28 to TRBJ1-4; no clear D gene. Germline assignment: CDR1 MDHEN and CDR2 SYDVKM. The V end lost 5 bases, the J end lost 4 bases, and 14 bases lay between the germline ends. The CDR3 sequence is 15 residues long. The CDR3 here is CASSPPVGHNEKLFF. The CDR3 nucleotides read TGTGCCAGCAGTCCCCCCGTGGGCCATAATGAAAAACTGTTTTTT.

The chain couples TRBV14 to TRBJ2-7; D tentatively fits TRBD1 or TRBD2 (5 bases each). Germline loops: CDR1 SGHDN, CDR2 FVKESK. The length of the CDR3 is 15 residues. Trimming took off 4 bases at V and 0 bases at J, with 13 bases between the two ends. CDR3 in DNA: TGTGCCAGCAGCCTAGACAGCACTAGCTCCTACGAGCAGTACTTC. Translating gives CASSLDSTSSYEQYF.

The J gene is TRBJ1-6, the V gene TRBV3-1 (or the pseudogene TRBV3-2), with D perhaps TRBD1 (5 bases). The V end lost 2 bases, the J end lost 6 bases, and 11 bases lay between the germline ends. The germline CDR1 and CDR2 sequences are LGHDT and YNNKEL (reference sequence). The CDR3 covers 15 residues. CDR3: CASSQWQGGNSPLHF. CDR3 nucleotides: TGTGCCAGCAGCCAATGGCAGGGAGGTAATTCACCCCTCCACTTT.

J is TRBJ2-7 and V is TRBV11-2; 9 positions agree with TRBD1. The germline gives CDR1 SGHAT, CDR2 FQNNGV. After removal of 5 bases from V and 2 bases from J, the junction contained 10 bases not matched to a gene. This CDR3 comprises 16 residues. The CDR3, as DNA: TGTGCCAGCAGCCCATGGACAGGGGCGACTACCTACGAGCAGTACTTC. Protein product: CASSPWTGATTYEQYF.

This sequence joins TRBV30 and TRBJ2-1; 11 nucleotides line up with TRBD1. This CDR3 is built from 14 residues. V trimming: 2 bases; J trimming: 6 bases; junction bases outside the gene matches: 3. Looked up from germline, CDR1 is GTSNPN and CDR2 is SVGIG (reference sequence). CDR3 coding DNA: TGTGCCTGGAGTCAGGGACAGGGGGTCAATGAGCAGTTCTTC. It yields the protein CAWSQGQGVNEQFF.

The chain couples TRBV7-8 to TRBJ1-5; D is uncertain. This CDR3 comprises 16 residues. V lost 1 base and J 3 bases, leaving 13 bases between the germline ends. Germline V gene sequence: CDR1 SGHVS, CDR2 FQNEAQ. CDR3: CASSLERWQTNQPQHF. CDR3 in DNA: TGTGCCAGCAGCTTAGAGCGTTGGCAGACCAATCAGCCCCAGCATTTT.

CDR3 in DNA: TGTGCCAGCAGCTTCAATCCCCAGGGCCAGTCCGGGGAGCTGTTTTTT. This gives the protein CASSFNPQGQSGELFF. The chain is built from TRBV7-3 and TRBJ2-2, with D possibly TRBD1 on 5 matching bases. The CDR3 runs 16 residues. Germline V gene lookup returns CDR1 SGHTA and CDR2 FQGTGA. Trimming took 3 bases from V and 6 from J, leaving 17 bases between them.

The chain employs TRBV7-9 and TRBJ1-4, with D tentatively TRBD1 (6 bases). The ends were cut back, 1 base at V and 2 bases at J, with 11 bases in the middle. The CDR3 is 16 amino acids. The germline V gene has CDR1 SEHNR and CDR2 FQNEAQ (reference sequence). CDR3 residues: CASSLEGGSTNEKLFF. CDR3 nucleotide sequence: TGTGCCAGCAGCTTAGAGGGGGGGTCTACTAATGAAAAACTGTTTTTT.

This chain joins TRBV11-2 and TRBJ2-7, with a weak D call TRBD2 (5 bases). This CDR3 has 15 amino acids. The germline V gene encodes CDR1 SGHAT and CDR2 FQNNGV. V lost 1 base and J lost 3, with 13 bases in between. The CDR3 loop is CASSLGGSVSYEQYF. Here the CDR3 DNA reads TGTGCCAGCAGCTTAGGAGGTAGCGTAAGCTACGAGCAGTACTTC. The full variable domain, its missing parts supplied by reference TRBV11-2 and TRBJ2-7, is EAGVAQSPRYKIIEKRQSVAFWCNPISGHATLYWYQQILGQGPKLLIQFQNNGVVDDSQLPKDRFSAERLKGVDSTLKIQPAKLEDSAVYLCASSLGGSVSYEQYFGPGTRLTVT.

The V call is TRBV9, the J call TRBJ1-4; TRBD1 aligns across 7 bases. This CDR3 contains 15 residues. The trim removed 4 bases at V and 7 bases at J, leaving 10 bases unmatched. Germline CDR1 is SGDLS and CDR2 is YYNGEE. The CDR3 DNA reads as TGTGCCAGCAGCCCCCTAGGAACAGGGGTTGAAAAACTGTTTTTT. Translating it yields CASSPLGTGVEKLFF.

The chain joins TRBV7-8 to TRBJ2-1, with D uncertain. The germline CDR1 and CDR2 sequences are SGHVS and FQNEAQ. This CDR3 region has 14 residues. V was shortened by 1 base and J by 2 bases, with 6 bases between the two germline ends. Written as DNA, the CDR3 is TGTGCCAGCAGCTTAGGGACCACCTACAATGAGCAGTTCTTC. Protein: CASSLGTTYNEQFF.

On this clone itself: Other DNA variants within this sample encode the same CDR3. The chain carries TRBV19 and TRBJ1-1, with a possible D match to TRBD1 (5 bases). The CDR3 runs to 13 residues. Germline V gives CDR1 LNHDA, CDR2 SQIVND (reference sequence). V lost 3 bases and J lost 5, with 10 bases in between. Written as DNA, the CDR3 is TGTGCCAGTAGTATCGGGGGTGGGACTGAAGCTTTCTTT. Protein: CASSIGGGTEAFF.

This chain uses TRBV30 with TRBJ2-1; 10 positions match TRBD2. Trimming cost V 3 bases and J 9 bases; bases outside gene matches: 20. The CDR3 totals 18 residues. Germline-derived CDR1 and CDR2 are GTSNPN and SVGIG (reference sequence). The DNA of the CDR3 is TGTGCCTGGAGGTCGGATTGGCTAGCGGGGGCCCTTTATTCTGAGCAGTTCTTC. Its translation: CAWRSDWLAGALYSEQFF.

The CDR3 spells CATQRGVSSYNSPLHF. DNA of the CDR3: TGTGCCACCCAACGGGGGGTGAGCTCCTATAATTCACCCCTCCACTTT. The gene calls are TRBV15 and TRBJ1-6, with D possibly being TRBD1 (5 bases). Trimming removed 8 bases from V and 0 bases from J, with 14 bases in between. CDR1 is LNHNV, CDR2 YYDKDF, per germline (reference sequence). The CDR3 has 16 residues.

J is TRBJ1-2 and V is TRBV7-8; 9 nucleotides line up with TRBD1. The V gene end was trimmed by 5 bases and the J gene end by 4 bases; junction bases not matched to a gene: 8. Germline CDR1 and CDR2: SGHVS and FQNEAQ. The CDR3 spans 15 residues. CDR3 DNA: TGTGCCAGCAGCGACCGGGACAGGGACCGCTATGGCTACACCTTC. Translated: CASSDRDRDRYGYTF.

J is TRBJ2-7 and V is TRBV7-3; 10 nucleotides match TRBD2. This CDR3 contains 13 residues. CDR1 and CDR2 (germline): SGHTA, FQGTGA. The junction had 1 base not matched to a gene; V was cut back by 5 bases and J by 3 bases. CDR3 loop: CASSASGGYEQYF. The CDR3 DNA sequence: TGTGCCAGCAGCGCTAGCGGGGGCTACGAGCAGTACTTC.

The rearrangement joins TRBV10-1 to TRBJ1-2, with D hard to call. The CDR3 covers 12 residues. The germline V and J ends were trimmed by 10 bases and 4 bases, with 13 bases remaining between them. CDR1 is WNHNN and CDR2 is SYGVQD in the germline V gene (reference sequence). CDR3 sequence reads: CAKRQDPYGYTF. The CDR3 DNA sequence: TGCGCCAAAAGACAAGATCCCTATGGCTACACCTTC.

The V and J genes are TRBV7-9 and TRBJ2-1; D gene ambiguous. Germline loops: CDR1 SEHNR, CDR2 FQNEAQ (reference sequence). Trimming pared 5 bases from V and 4 bases from J, leaving 15 bases between. This CDR3 has 15 amino acids. The CDR3 region has the DNA TGTGCCAGCAGCCCGGGCGGAAGAACATACAATGAGCAGTTCTTC. It translates to CASSPGGRTYNEQFF.

V gene TRBV15 combines with J gene TRBJ1-6; D not certain. V was cut by 0 bases and J by 0 bases, with 6 bases left in between. CDR3 length: 16 amino acids. The germline V gene has CDR1 LNHNV and CDR2 YYDKDF (reference sequence). For the CDR3, the DNA is TGTGCCACCAGCAGAGAAATCAGCTCCTATAATTCACCCCTCCACTTT. Translating gives CATSREISSYNSPLHF.